The 11 T cell receptor beta chains below were found in one sample sequenced in a study of OX40 agonist ivuxolimab in advanced cancers. The receptor library was made with the immunoSEQ multiplex PCR assay. Held by TCRdb, this immuneACCESS table contains in-frame sequences only and omits some clones. Under half of the omission traces to an unresolved V gene where checked; the cause of the rest is unknown. Within this sample are about 130,000 clones, with 93% of them counted one time only. In total, the top ten clones hold more than 1% of the sample. The starting material was CD4+ or CD8+ T cells sorted from blood, obtained in a trial of the OX40 agonist ivuxolimab. The receptors derive from an adult with an advanced solid tumor such as melanoma, head and neck, liver or kidney cancer.

V is TRBV5-4 and J is TRBJ1-1; 8 nucleotides match TRBD1. With V trimmed by 4 bases and J by 5 bases, 10 bases remained unmatched. The length of the CDR3 is 15 residues. Germline lookup yields CDR1 SGHNT and CDR2 YYREEE (reference sequence). The chain's CDR3 is CASSKYTGGGTEAFF. CDR3 DNA: TGTGCCAGCAGCAAATATACAGGGGGAGGGACTGAAGCTTTCTTT.

The chain has TRBV28 and TRBJ1-3; D gene uncertain. Germline CDR1 and CDR2: MDHEN and SYDVKM. Trimming left V 7 bases short and J 8 bases short, with 15 bases between. The CDR3 runs 13 residues. CDR3 sequence: CASIRFPGHTIYF. The CDR3 nucleotides are TGTGCCAGCATTCGATTCCCCGGCCACACCATATATTTT.

The V call is TRBV6-1, the J call TRBJ1-2; D ambiguous. This CDR3 comprises 13 residues. Trimming removed 2 bases at V and 4 bases at J, with 8 bases between. The germline V gene has CDR1 MNHNS and CDR2 SASEGT. This chain's CDR3 is CASSERSRYGYTF. As DNA, the CDR3 is TGTGCCAGCAGTGAAAGGTCACGCTATGGCTACACCTTC.

The chain is built from TRBV5-1 and TRBJ1-2, with D maybe TRBD1 (5 bases). CDR1 is SGHRS and CDR2 is YFSETQ in the germline V gene. CDR3 length: 15 amino acids. V was pared by 7 bases and J by 0 bases, with 16 bases between. CDR3 amino acids: CASRPSQGSNYGYTF. In nucleotides, the CDR3 is TGCGCCAGCCGGCCTAGTCAGGGTTCTAACTATGGCTACACCTTC.

The chain recombines TRBV7-8 with TRBJ2-1; 9 bases map to TRBD2. V trimming: 1 base; J trimming: 1 base; junction bases outside the gene matches: 2. Germline V lookup: CDR1 SGHVS, CDR2 FQNEAQ. This CDR3 has 16 residues. The CDR3: CASSLVLAGSYNEQFF. In nucleotides, the CDR3 is TGTGCCAGCAGCTTAGTTCTAGCGGGGTCCTACAATGAGCAGTTCTTC.

This clone was found once. The chain is built from TRBV6-5 and TRBJ1-1; D possibly corresponds to TRBD1 (6 bases). V shed 6 bases and J shed 0 bases, with 14 bases lying between them. The CDR3 has 15 residues. Looked up from germline, CDR1 is MNHEY and CDR2 is SVGAGI. The CDR3 DNA reads as TGTGCCAGCAGGGTTGGACAGATAATGAACACTGAAGCTTTCTTT. This encodes CASRVGQIMNTEAFF.

This clone has just one count. The chain joins TRBV6-5 to TRBJ2-5; D is perhaps TRBD1 (5 bases). The CDR3 loop spans 14 amino acids. V was clipped by 5 bases and J by 7 bases, with 17 bases between them. CDR1 is MNHEY, CDR2 SVGAGI, per germline. The CDR3 DNA reads TGTGCCAGCAGTCCTACGACAGTATATGGGACCCAGTACTTC. Translation gives CASSPTTVYGTQYF.

The chain employs TRBV18 and TRBJ2-7; 10 bases agree with TRBD2. The germline V gene has CDR1 KGHSH and CDR2 LQKENI. The CDR3 sequence is 14 residues long. Unmatched junction bases numbered 0, after V lost 0 bases and J lost 4 bases. The CDR3 nucleotides are TGTGCCAGCTCACCACCGACTAGCGGGTACGAGCAGTACTTC. Its translation: CASSPPTSGYEQYF. The whole variable domain, filled in from reference TRBV18 and TRBJ2-7, reads NAGVMQNPRHLVRRRGQEARLRCSPMKGHSHVYWYRQLPEEGLKFMVYLQKENIIDESGMPKERFSAEFPKEGPSILRIQQVVRGDSAAYFCASSPPTSGYEQYFGPGTRLTVT.

This sequence joins TRBV28 and TRBJ2-7; 8 bases map to TRBD1. Trimming at V came to 7 bases and at J to 1 base, leaving 6 bases not matched to a gene. Germline CDR1 is MDHEN and CDR2 is SYDVKM. The CDR3 is 14 amino acids. DNA for the CDR3: TGTGCCAGCAAACCGGACAGGGTGTCCTACGAGCAGTACTTC. Translated: CASKPDRVSYEQYF.

The chain is built from TRBV4-3 and TRBJ1-2; D remains unclear. Germline V lookup: CDR1 LGHNA, CDR2 YSLEER. Trimming pared 5 bases from V and 8 bases from J, leaving 9 bases between. CDR3 length equals 11 residues. DNA of the CDR3: TGCGCCAGCAGCTTCCGAGGGGGCTACACCTTC. It encodes CASSFRGGYTF.

The rearrangement joins TRBV7-2 to TRBJ2-2, with 8 positions matching TRBD2. V was pared by 5 bases and J by 2 bases, with 7 bases of the junction left unmatched. Germline CDR1 SGHTA, CDR2 FQGNSA. CDR3 length: 16 amino acids. The CDR3 bases are TGTGCCAGCAGCCCCGGGTTAGCGGGAAACACCGGGGAGCTGTTTTTT. This gives the protein CASSPGLAGNTGELFF. Using reference TRBV7-2 and TRBJ2-2 for the parts outside the CDR3, the full variable domain is GAGVSQSPSNKVTEKGKDVELRCDPISGHTALYWYRQSLGQGLEFLIYFQGNSAPDKSGLPSDRFSAERTGGSVSTLTIQRTQQEDSAVYLCASSPGLAGNTGELFFGEGSRLTVL.